This T cell receptor (beta chain) was found in a study of T cell repertoires in cytomegalovirus infection. This clonotype was seen at least ten times. Its matching antigen is unknown. TCRdb re-analysed the reads in MiXCR, keeping a single row per CDR3 protein. The data contain about 300,000 distinct CDR3 sequences, 8% to 10% of them singletons. Study results and caveats: Cumulative frequency (of public TCR beta family members) identified carriers of CMV plus the relevant HLA. Across the ex vivo response, the dominant clonotypes were HLA-C-restricted CMV-specific TCR beta clonotypes.

CDR3 length: 17 residues. Germline CDR1 is MRHNA and CDR2 is SNTAGT. The V end lost 6 bases, the J end lost 2 bases, and 22 bases lay between the germline ends. The V gene is TRBV6-4, the J gene TRBJ1-2; the D is unclear. This sequence was found in a human donor in good health (CMV status not recorded). Some clones in this sample may be carry-over from other donors' samples. Sequences were obtained from PBMCs. The CDR3 DNA is TGTGCCAGCAGAATCATTATTCAACCTACGGCCAACTATGGCTACACCTTC. Its protein product is CASRIIIQPTANYGYTF.